Shown below are 10 T cell receptor beta chains from a single sample sequenced in a study of patients and donors after allogeneic stem cell transplantation. TCRdb reanalysed the RT-PCR reads using MiXCR and keeps one entry per CDR3 protein. The sample lists about a million distinct CDR3 sequences; roughly 18% were seen once. The sample comprised blood, either unsorted or a sorted T cell fraction (not recorded which). The receptor set was obtained from a human donor who was either an allogeneic HSCT recipient or a stem cell or donor lymphocyte infusion donor (not recorded which). It is not recorded whose cells these are; they may come from a transplant donor.

In this sample, this clonotype turned up a few times. This chain links TRBV6-5 with TRBJ2-2; 9 nucleotides match TRBD2. The length of the CDR3 is 16 residues. Germline V gene data show CDR1 as MNHEY and CDR2 as SVGAGI. Germline trimming cut 1 base from V and 2 bases from J; bases unmatched to any gene: 2. The CDR3 is CASSYWTSENTGELFF. The CDR3 DNA sequence: TGTGCCAGCAGTTACTGGACTAGCGAAAACACCGGGGAGCTGTTTTTT.

This clonotype has ten or more counts. V is TRBV10-3 and J is TRBJ2-3; TRBD2 agrees at 13 bases. The CDR3 covers 15 residues. Germline V CDR1 and CDR2: ENHRY, SYGVKD. The V and J ends lost 6 bases and 2 bases, in that order; junction bases with no gene match: 2. In DNA form, the CDR3 reads TGTGCCATCAGCGGACTAGCGGGAGCCACAGATACGCAGTATTTT. This translates into CAISGLAGATDTQYF.

The chain carries TRBV12-3 or TRBV12-4 and TRBJ2-7, with 10 bases that match TRBD2. V dropped 7 bases and J dropped 0; count of bases not matched to a gene: 6. This CDR3 is built from 15 residues. This CDR3 is CASTLAGAPSYEQYF. As DNA, the CDR3 is TGTGCCAGCACCCTAGCGGGGGCCCCCTCCTACGAGCAGTACTTC.

In this sample, this clonotype turned up a few times. The V call is TRBV20-1, the J call TRBJ2-1; D ambiguous. The CDR3 extends over 15 amino acids. The V end lost 0 bases, the J end lost 2 bases, and 11 bases lay between the germline ends. Per the germline V gene, CDR1 is DFQATT and CDR2 is SNEGSKA (reference sequence). The CDR3 loop is CSARDRSAPYNEQFF. The CDR3 DNA reads as TGCAGTGCTAGAGATAGAAGCGCGCCCTACAATGAGCAGTTCTTC.

This clonotype showed up just a few times. The chain links TRBV5-1 to TRBJ2-3; 8 bases line up with TRBD1. Germline CDR1 reads SGHRS; CDR2 reads YFSETQ. The CDR3 totals 14 residues. V was clipped by 1 base and J by 8 bases; unmatched bases: 6. DNA for the CDR3: TGCGCCAGCAGCTTGTCCGCTGACAGGGGTACGCAGTATTTT. Protein: CASSLSADRGTQYF.

This chain joins TRBV6-5 and TRBJ1-1; D is ambiguous. This CDR3 spans 16 amino acids. Trimming stripped 0 bases from V and 5 bases from J, with 16 bases between. CDR1 is MNHEY, CDR2 SVGAGI, per germline. The CDR3 DNA reads as TGTGCCAGCAGTTACTCGGTAGAGGGCTTGCTGACTGAAGCTTTCTTT. Its translation is CASSYSVEGLLTEAFF.

This rearrangement joins TRBV20-1 to TRBJ1-2; 9 nucleotides agree with TRBD1. The CDR3 is 12 residues long. Germline lookup yields CDR1 DFQATT and CDR2 SNEGSKA (reference sequence). V shed 6 bases and J 8 bases; nucleotides not matched to a gene: 7. The DNA of the CDR3 is TGCAGTGCGGGCGGACAGGGGAAAGGCTACACCTTC. As protein: CSAGGQGKGYTF.

The sample holds a few counts of this clonotype. The chain couples TRBV6-1 to TRBJ1-5, with D tentatively TRBD1 (6 bases). CDR3 length: 13 amino acids. Germline CDR1 reads MNHNS; CDR2 reads SASEGT. Between the trimmed V and J ends, which lost 7 bases and 7 bases, there was a span of 14 bases. The CDR3 nucleotides read TGTGCCAGCAAATCCAGGGGTGGGCAGCCCCAGCATTTT. As protein: CASKSRGGQPQHF.

This clonotype turned up a few times. The chain is built from TRBV7-9 and TRBJ2-3, with D possibly TRBD1 on 5 matching bases. V lost 2 bases and J lost 10, with 22 bases in between. Germline V gene sequence: CDR1 SEHNR, CDR2 FQNEAQ (reference sequence). The CDR3 loop spans 16 amino acids. The CDR3 reads CASSLLGAGITGAQYF. CDR3 DNA sequence: TGTGCCAGCAGCTTATTAGGGGCAGGGATCACAGGAGCGCAGTATTTT. The complete variable domain, with remaining parts taken from reference TRBV7-9 and TRBJ2-3, reads DTGVSQNPRHKITKRGQNVTFRCDPISEHNRLYWYRQTLGQGPEFLTYFQNEAQLEKSRLLSDRFSAERPKGSFSTLEIQRTEQGDSAMYLCASSLLGAGITGAQYFGPGTRLTVL.

V gene TRBV19 combines with J gene TRBJ1-2; 9 nucleotides align to TRBD1. The CDR3 runs to 15 residues. CDR1 is LNHDA, CDR2 SQIVND, per germline (reference sequence). The V and J ends lost 3 bases and 3 bases, in that order; junction bases with no gene match: 5. CDR3: CASSIFTGGDYGYTF. CDR3 DNA: TGTGCCAGTAGTATTTTTACAGGGGGCGACTATGGCTACACCTTC.